The 25 T cell receptor beta chains below come from one sample, sequenced in a study of blood T cell repertoires in COVID-19. Using immunoSEQ multiplex PCR, the repertoire was profiled, and TCRdb retains in-frame clones only, with some absent. The sample lists about 350,000 clones, roughly 87% seen once, with more than 0.9% in the top ten. Source material: PBMCs or T cells enriched from blood (not recorded which). These receptors were collected from a woman aged 25 to 45 who had recovered from COVID-19.

The gene calls are TRBV7-9 and TRBJ1-5; D may be TRBD1 (5 bases). The CDR3 extends over 17 amino acids. V lost 2 bases and J 0 bases, leaving 14 bases between the germline ends. CDR1 and CDR2 (germline): SEHNR, FQNEAQ (reference sequence). The CDR3: CASSLSARGASNQPQHF. The DNA of the CDR3 is TGTGCCAGCAGCTTAAGCGCACGCGGGGCTAGCAATCAGCCCCAGCATTTT.

The chain employs TRBV6-5 and TRBJ1-2, with D possibly TRBD1 on 6 matching bases. The CDR3 sequence is 14 residues long. Germline-derived CDR1 and CDR2 are MNHEY and SVGAGI. V lost 7 bases and J 4 bases, leaving 16 bases between the germline ends. CDR3 protein: CASNRAGDTYGYTF. The CDR3 nucleotides read TGTGCCAGCAACAGGGCAGGGGACACCTATGGCTACACCTTC.

This chain uses TRBV5-4 with TRBJ2-3, with 7 bases identical to TRBD2. Unmatched junction bases numbered 9, after V lost 3 bases and J lost 5 bases. Per germline, CDR1 SGHNT and CDR2 YYREEE (reference sequence). CDR3 length: 15 amino acids. The CDR3 DNA is TGTGCCAGCAGCTCCTCGGTGCGGGGGTTAGATACGCAGTATTTT. This encodes CASSSSVRGLDTQYF.

The genes are TRBV19 and TRBJ1-5, with a possible D match to TRBD1 (6 bases). The CDR3 totals 17 residues. V was shortened by 5 bases and J by 5 bases, with 22 bases between the two germline ends. Germline CDR1 reads LNHDA; CDR2 reads SQIVND (reference sequence). CDR3: CASSRERGRGTDQPQHF. As DNA, the CDR3 is TGTGCCAGTAGTCGCGAGCGTGGGAGGGGGACCGATCAGCCCCAGCATTTT.

This clone was seen just once. The chain couples TRBV29-1 to TRBJ1-2, with TRBD1 as a possible D gene (5 bases). This CDR3 is 15 amino acids long. Germline values: CDR1 SQVTM, CDR2 ANQGSEA. The V end was cut by 6 bases, the J end by 0 bases, with 17 bases between. CDR3 residues: CSVAPGGVTNYGYTF. CDR3 DNA sequence: TGCAGCGTGGCCCCCGGAGGGGTGACTAACTATGGCTACACCTTC.

This clone was counted once. V gene TRBV5-4 combines with J gene TRBJ1-2; 9 nucleotides match TRBD1. The junction had 12 bases not matched to a gene; V was cut back by 5 bases and J by 4 bases. Germline CDR1 is SGHNT and CDR2 is YYREEE (reference sequence). The CDR3 extends over 16 amino acids. As DNA, the CDR3 is TGTGCCAGCAGTCGATCATTGGGGGACAGGGTCTATGGCTACACCTTC. Amino acids: CASSRSLGDRVYGYTF.

The V and J genes are TRBV4-3 and TRBJ2-5; 10 positions match TRBD2. The V gene end was trimmed by 5 bases and the J gene end by 0 bases; junction bases not matched to a gene: 9. Looked up from germline, CDR1 is LGHNA and CDR2 is YSLEER. The CDR3 has 17 amino acids. CDR3 residues: CASSSGLASQYQETQYF. DNA for the CDR3: TGCGCCAGCAGCTCGGGACTAGCGTCGCAGTACCAAGAGACCCAGTACTTC.

The chain uses TRBV5-6 and TRBJ2-7; 13 bases match TRBD2. V dropped 4 bases and J dropped 5; count of bases not matched to a gene: 6. CDR1 and CDR2 from the germline V gene are SGHDT and YYEEEE. The CDR3 is 15 amino acids. In DNA form, the CDR3 reads TGTGCCAGCAGCCCAGGACTAGCGGGGGTCGACGAGCAGTACTTC. Residues: CASSPGLAGVDEQYF.

This chain links TRBV10-3 with TRBJ2-1, with 12 bases identical to TRBD2. The CDR3 loop spans 17 amino acids. The V segment lost 2 bases and the J segment 6 bases; nucleotides outside the gene matches: 8. CDR1 ENHRY and CDR2 SYGVKD come from the germline V gene. CDR3 sequence (DNA): TGTGCCATCAGTGAGGTTCTAGCGGGGGGGCCCACCAATGAGCAGTTCTTC. This sequence encodes CAISEVLAGGPTNEQFF.

This chain joins TRBV7-2 and TRBJ1-5, with TRBD1 as a possible D gene (6 bases). Trimming pared 2 bases from V and 8 bases from J, leaving 16 bases between. Germline lookup yields CDR1 SGHTA and CDR2 FQGNSA. CDR3 length: 15 amino acids. The CDR3 DNA follows: TGTGCCAGCAGCTTATCTCAGGACAGTTGGAAGCCCCAGCATTTT. It is translated as CASSLSQDSWKPQHF.

Only a few counts were recorded for this clone. The chain joins TRBV12-3 or TRBV12-4 to TRBJ1-1; D is unresolved. V gave up 3 bases and J gave up 5 bases, with 7 bases separating them. This CDR3 has 12 amino acids. CDR3: CASSFSGTEAFF. The DNA for the CDR3 is TGTGCCAGCAGTTTTTCGGGGACTGAAGCTTTCTTT.

The V call is TRBV12-2, the J call TRBJ2-1; TRBD2 is the table's D call and was not checked against the DNA. TRBV12-2 is recorded as a pseudogene. The CDR3 is made up of 12 amino acids. The CDR3 sequence is CASRLGVHEQFF. In nucleotides, the CDR3 is TGTGCAAGTCGCTTAGGAGTCCATGAGCAGTTCTTC.

The V gene is TRBV12-5, the J gene TRBJ2-7; D not resolved. Trimming shortened V by 1 base and J by 6 bases, and 4 bases separated the two germline ends. The CDR3 consists of 11 residues. Germline CDR1 reads LGHNT; CDR2 reads FRNRAP. The CDR3 loop reads CASGLGSEQYF. The CDR3 nucleotides are TGTGCTAGTGGTTTGGGTAGCGAGCAGTACTTC. Full variable domain (rest looked up from reference TRBV12-5 and TRBJ2-7): DARVTQTPRHKVTEMGQEVTMRCQPILGHNTVFWYRQTMMQGLELLAYFRNRAPLDDSGMPKDRFSAEMPDATLATLKIQPSEPRDSAVYFCASGLGSEQYFGPGTRLTVT.

This chain links TRBV2 with TRBJ2-2; 10 nucleotides agree with TRBD2. The J segment lost 7 bases and the V segment lost 6 bases, leaving 8 bases of the junction unmatched. The CDR3 contains 15 residues. Per germline, CDR1 SNHLY and CDR2 FYNNEI. The DNA for the CDR3 is TGTGCCAGCAGATCGGAACTAGCGGGGTACGGGGAGCTGTTTTTT. This translates into CASRSELAGYGELFF.

The chain recombines TRBV27 with TRBJ2-5, with D perhaps TRBD2 (6 bases). Trimming cost V 6 bases and J 0 bases, with 11 bases left between them. CDR1 is MNHEY, CDR2 SMNVEV, per germline (reference sequence). This CDR3 is built from 14 residues. Here the CDR3 reads CASRTLANQETQYF. CDR3 bases: TGTGCCAGCAGAACGCTAGCGAACCAAGAGACCCAGTACTTC.

This clone came up once. The rearrangement uses TRBV28 and TRBJ1-6, with D maybe TRBD1 (5 bases). The CDR3 loop spans 15 amino acids. V was clipped by 3 bases and J by 13 bases, with 19 bases between them. Per germline, CDR1 MDHEN and CDR2 SYDVKM. The CDR3: CASSFRGGVYTPLHF. For the CDR3, the DNA is TGTGCCAGCAGTTTTCGTGGGGGGGTTTATACCCCCCTCCACTTT.

The genes are TRBV27 and TRBJ2-7, with TRBD2 identical over 8 bases. CDR1 MNHEY and CDR2 SMNVEV come from the germline V gene (reference sequence). The CDR3 totals 15 residues. V shed 5 bases, J shed 2 bases, and the junction held 8 bases outside the gene matches. CDR3 nucleotides: TGTGCCAGCAGTCCCCCCAGCGGGGGTCCCTACGAGCAGTACTTC. This sequence encodes CASSPPSGGPYEQYF.

The chain recombines TRBV4-1 with TRBJ1-1; 7 bases agree with TRBD1. Germline lookup yields CDR1 MGHRA and CDR2 YSYEKL. Trimming at V came to 1 base and at J to 4 bases, leaving 6 bases not matched to a gene. The CDR3 runs to 15 residues. The CDR3 region is CASSQGDRVVTEAFF. The CDR3 DNA follows: TGCGCCAGCAGCCAAGGAGACAGGGTGGTCACTGAAGCTTTCTTT.

The gene calls are TRBV2 and TRBJ1-3, with a possible D match to TRBD1 (6 bases). The germline V gene encodes CDR1 SNHLY and CDR2 FYNNEI. The CDR3 spans 14 residues. With 2 bases removed from V and 4 bases from J, the gap between germline ends came to 9 bases. The CDR3 reads CASSEPGQGNTIYF. The CDR3 DNA sequence: TGTGCCAGCAGTGAACCGGGACAAGGAAACACCATATATTTT.

This chain connects TRBV4-3 to TRBJ2-7; D possibly corresponds to TRBD2 (5 bases). Trimming took off 0 bases at V and 4 bases at J, with 7 bases between the two ends. The CDR3 has 13 amino acids. Germline loops: CDR1 LGHNA, CDR2 YSLEER. This chain's CDR3 is CASSQDSGYEQYF. CDR3 DNA sequence: TGCGCCAGCAGCCAAGATTCGGGATACGAGCAGTACTTC.

J is TRBJ2-2 and V is TRBV5-4; TRBD2 aligns across 14 bases. J gave up 8 bases and V 5 bases, and 8 bases lay outside the gene matches. The CDR3 is 16 residues long. Germline CDR1 reads SGHNT; CDR2 reads YYREEE (reference sequence). CDR3 bases: TGTGCCAGCAGTCAGACTAGCGGGGGGGCGGCTGGGGAGCTGTTTTTT. Protein product: CASSQTSGGAAGELFF.

The chain couples TRBV5-1 to TRBJ1-5, with 9 positions matching TRBD1. The CDR3 consists of 15 residues. V was pared by 5 bases and J by 5 bases, with 8 bases of the junction left unmatched. Germline V gives CDR1 SGHRS, CDR2 YFSETQ. In nucleotides, the CDR3 is TGCGCCAGCAGGTTAGGGACAGGGCCGTATCAGCCCCAGCATTTT. Protein product: CASRLGTGPYQPQHF.

This clone has a handful of counts. The chain is built from TRBV12-3 or TRBV12-4 and TRBJ2-1; possible D gene TRBD2, 6 bases. V was shortened by 6 bases and J by 13 bases, with 16 bases between the two germline ends. The CDR3 spans 12 residues. CDR3 sequence reads: CASSKGTSGQFF. The CDR3 region has the DNA TGTGCCAGCAGCAAGGGGACTTCAGGCCAGTTCTTC.

This clone occurred a few times. The chain links TRBV6-2 or TRBV6-3 to TRBJ1-5; 10 bases are a match to TRBD1. The CDR3 has 19 amino acids. Trimming at V came to 0 bases and at J to 0 bases, leaving 8 bases not matched to a gene. Germline V gives CDR1 MNHEY, CDR2 SVGEGT. CDR3 sequence: CASSYSRRDRGYSNQPQHF. The CDR3 DNA reads as TGTGCCAGCAGTTACTCTAGACGGGACAGGGGTTATAGCAATCAGCCCCAGCATTTT.

The J gene is TRBJ1-1, the V gene TRBV19; D is uncertain. The CDR3 contains 16 residues. Trimming cost V 3 bases and J 1 base, with 15 bases left between them. Germline V gene lookup returns CDR1 LNHDA and CDR2 SQIVND (reference sequence). The CDR3 DNA sequence: TGTGCCAGTAGTATGGCATTCGGAGGGTGGAACACTGAAGCTTTCTTT. The encoded protein is CASSMAFGGWNTEAFF.